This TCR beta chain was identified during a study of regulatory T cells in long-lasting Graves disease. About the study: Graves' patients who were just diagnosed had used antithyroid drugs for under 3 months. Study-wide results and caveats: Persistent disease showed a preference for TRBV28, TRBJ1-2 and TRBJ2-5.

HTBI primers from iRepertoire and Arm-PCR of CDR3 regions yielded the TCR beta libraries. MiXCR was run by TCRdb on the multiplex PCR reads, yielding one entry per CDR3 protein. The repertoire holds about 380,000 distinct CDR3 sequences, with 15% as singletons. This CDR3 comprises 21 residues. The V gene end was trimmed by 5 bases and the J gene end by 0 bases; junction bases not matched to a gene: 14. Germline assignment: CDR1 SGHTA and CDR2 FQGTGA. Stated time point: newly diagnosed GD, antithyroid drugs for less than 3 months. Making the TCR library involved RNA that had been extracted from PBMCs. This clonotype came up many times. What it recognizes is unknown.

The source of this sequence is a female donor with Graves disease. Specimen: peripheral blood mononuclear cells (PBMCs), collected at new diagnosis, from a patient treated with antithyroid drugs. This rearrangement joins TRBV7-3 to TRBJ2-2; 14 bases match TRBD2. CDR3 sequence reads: CASSAGRRGLAGASNTGELFF. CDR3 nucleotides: TGTGCCAGCAGCGCAGGGAGACGGGGACTAGCGGGGGCATCGAACACCGGGGAGCTGTTTTTT.